This T cell receptor beta chain was captured by sequencing in a study of OX40 agonist ivuxolimab in advanced cancers. The assay was immunoSEQ multiplex PCR, and TCRdb's table has in-frame clones only and misses some. The sample has 30,000 to 40,000 clones, roughly 80% seen once. With 4 bases removed from V and 8 bases from J, the gap between germline ends came to 16 bases. CDR3 length: 14 amino acids. Germline CDR1 is SGHRS and CDR2 is YFSETQ. The input for sequencing was CD4+ or CD8+ T cells sorted from blood, taken in a trial of the OX40 agonist ivuxolimab. The chain is built from TRBV5-1 and TRBJ2-1, with a weak D call TRBD1 (6 bases). This TCR came from an adult with an advanced solid tumor such as melanoma, head and neck, liver or kidney cancer. The CDR3 nucleotides read TGCGCCAGCAGCCTTGGACAGTCAAGGGATGAGCAGTTCTTC. It translates to CASSLGQSRDEQFF. Supplemented by reference TRBV5-1 and TRBJ2-1, the full variable domain reads KAGVTQTPRYLIKTRGQQVTLSCSPISGHRSVSWYQQTPGQGLQFLFEYFSETQRNKGNFPGRFSGRQFSNSRSEMNVSTLELGDSALYLCASSLGQSRDEQFFGPGTRLTVL.